Listed below are T cell receptor beta chains from one sample, sequenced in a study of blood T cell repertoires in COVID-19. Repertoires were generated with immunoSEQ multiplex PCR, while TCRdb's copy carries only in-frame clones and drops some. Of roughly 260,000 clones listed, roughly 80% are singletons. The sample taken for sequencing was peripheral blood. These receptors originate from a woman in her 70s with acute or convalescent COVID-19. The CDR3 runs from the conserved cysteine through the conserved F or W. D genes are given only for firm matches. Rows may omit the clone size; those that give it use once, few, many or a size class.

TRBD2	TRBV4-2	TRBJ2-1	NA	CASSPTGGGSYNEQFF
TRBD1	TRBV4-3	TRBJ1-1	NA	CASSQETGGQANTEAFF
TRBD2	TRBV9	TRBJ2-7	few	CASSPPSGAEQYF
NA	TRBV5-1	TRBJ2-5	NA	CASSLGLREETQYF
NA	TRBV25-1	TRBJ1-2	NA	CASRAGSLGYTF
NA	TRBV6-6	TRBJ1-5	NA	CASSSPSEPQHF
TRBD2	TRBV7-7	TRBJ2-1	NA	CASSLASSGGHEQFF
TRBD1	TRBV5-1	TRBJ1-2	NA	CASSSHRQGLGYTF
NA	TRBV7-9	TRBJ1-5	NA	CASSLSGDQPQHF
NA	TRBV28	TRBJ1-2	NA	CASRSGPGGGYTF
NA	TRBV4-3	TRBJ1-5	NA	CASSQDMVPSGNQPQHF
TRBD1	TRBV5-1	TRBJ2-3	NA	CASSGTGGLSTDTQYF
NA	TRBV10-3	TRBJ1-6	NA	CAISDSVREPLHF
NA	TRBV30	TRBJ1-2	NA	CAWSPPGWGGYTF
TRBD1	TRBV3-1/TRBV3-2	TRBJ2-1	NA	CASSHASGTGSYNEQFF
TRBD1	TRBV7-2	TRBJ1-2	NA	CASSLAFGQGASGYTF
NA	TRBV30	TRBJ1-1	NA	CAWSSKGMGTEAFF
NA	TRBV19	TRBJ2-2	once	CATRGQAPTGELFF
NA	TRBV5-6	TRBJ1-3	NA	CASSTRGDYSGNTIYF
TRBD1	TRBV3-1/TRBV3-2	TRBJ1-2	NA	CASNPGTGLLYGYTF
NA	TRBV18	TRBJ1-5	NA	CASSPESHNQPQHF
TRBD2	TRBV19	TRBJ2-3	NA	CASSIGGGAGDTQYF
NA	TRBV4-2	TRBJ1-4	few	CASSQADSPGNEKLFF
TRBD2	TRBV3-1/TRBV3-2	TRBJ2-1	NA	CASSQDGTSGGNEQFF
TRBD1	TRBV7-9	TRBJ1-5	NA	CASSPDRGGQPQHF
TRBD1	TRBV29-1	TRBJ1-4	NA	CSVRTGGEKLFF
NA	TRBV10-1	TRBJ1-3	NA	CASSQDFSGNTIYF
NA	TRBV28	TRBJ1-1	once	CASSLGRGTTEAFF
TRBD1	TRBV23-1	TRBJ2-5	NA	CASNTGTGVDETQYF
TRBD1	TRBV6-5	TRBJ1-1	NA	CASSYREGTGSAFF
NA	TRBV19	TRBJ1-2	NA	CASSSSTGNAYGYTF
NA	TRBV3-1/TRBV3-2	TRBJ1-5	once	CASSQNGQGRNQPQHF
TRBD1	TRBV7-2	TRBJ1-2	NA	CASRAGTGDYGYTF
TRBD1	TRBV5-4	TRBJ1-1	NA	CASSFTPQGAGNPEAFF
NA	TRBV7-2	TRBJ1-5	NA	CASSLFHSGQGQPQHF
NA	TRBV7-2	TRBJ1-2	NA	CASSLEQTYGYTF
NA	TRBV28	TRBJ1-3	NA	CASITGVGGNTIYF
TRBD1	TRBV28	TRBJ1-4	NA	CASSLSGQTNEKLFF
NA	TRBV5-5	TRBJ1-2	NA	CASSLPPGTNYGYTF
NA	TRBV5-1	TRBJ1-6	NA	CASSPSPRTETYSPLHF
TRBD1	TRBV6-5	TRBJ1-1	NA	CASSYYRGLLSEAFF
TRBD1	TRBV9	TRBJ2-7	NA	CASSALGTGGYYEQYF
NA	TRBV29-1	TRBJ2-7	NA	CSVARTEVAYEQYF
NA	TRBV28	TRBJ1-1	NA	CASSNTPNTEAFF
NA	TRBV7-9	TRBJ1-2	NA	CASSLFGAGNYGYTF
TRBD1	TRBV9	TRBJ2-2	NA	CASSVNLPGQGASGELFF
NA	TRBV19	TRBJ1-4	once	CASSWVDRPTEKLFF
TRBD1	TRBV19	TRBJ1-2	NA	CASSSTGGRYGYTF
TRBD1	TRBV19	TRBJ1-6	NA	CASSIVQGAYSPLHF
TRBD1	TRBV5-8	TRBJ1-2	NA	CASSAGTGGAYGYTF
TRBD1	TRBV7-9	TRBJ1-1	NA	CASSLITGGSTEAFF
NA	TRBV7-9	TRBJ1-2	NA	CASSLDPFYGYTF
NA	TRBV5-5	TRBJ1-2	NA	CASSLDIIYGYTF
NA	TRBV28	TRBJ2-7	NA	CASSFWTDQYF
NA	TRBV11-2	TRBJ2-1	NA	CASSVEKGFSYNEQFF
TRBD1	TRBV18	TRBJ1-5	NA	CASSPLPGQGVGSNQPQHF
NA	TRBV6-5	TRBJ2-7	NA	CASSYSGAYEQYF
TRBD1	TRBV28	TRBJ1-2	NA	CASSLGTGIDYGYTF
NA	TRBV5-1	TRBJ1-4	NA	CASSLQRGPNEKLFF
NA	TRBV10-3	TRBJ2-6	NA	CAISESATLGTGANVLTF